This TCR beta chain stems from a study of beta chain features in type 1 diabetes. Expressed TCRB transcripts were sequenced after all isolated RNA was converted to cDNA. The read count averaged approximately 4 million across naive, central memory and regulatory T cell samples. Sequencing was performed with immunoSEQ multiplex PCR; in TCRdb, only in-frame clones are kept and a portion is missing. The sample shows around 140,000 clones, 9% of them seen only once. General study points: Cells with high TCR expression could be over-represented by cDNA sequencing. Any HLA-type effect on TCRB rearrangement remained unresolved here. In every one of the four CD4+ subsets, TCRB CDR3s were moderately but significantly shorter in Type 1 diabetes patients. For patients, the naive, central memory and Treg TCRB repertoires appeared more alike than for healthy donors.

This clone has more than one count but fewer than ten. What it binds is not known. Sequencing used central memory CD4+ T cells from blood. The TCR originated in a man younger than 40 with type 1 diabetes.

This chain's CDR3 is CASSRDDRGGGYTF. The CDR3 region has the DNA TGTGCCAGCAGTCGAGATGACAGGGGGGGAGGCTACACCTTC. The gene calls are TRBV6-5 and TRBJ1-2, with 9 bases aligning to TRBD1. Germline V gene sequence: CDR1 MNHEY, CDR2 SVGAGI. The CDR3 has 14 residues. The junction had 9 bases not matched to a gene; V was cut back by 5 bases and J by 8 bases.